The subject of this entry is one TCR beta chain. Its target antigen remains unknown. No base-level quality is on record; no much larger clone is a single base apart. At the junction V is shortened by 6 bases and J by 1 base, with 18 bases in between. From a lookup of the germline V gene, CDR1 and CDR2 are SGHTA and FQGNSA. The CDR3 covers 16 residues, taking in both the cysteine and the phenylalanine. Only the CDR3 region is kept as DNA, spanning 48 bases read in frame from base 1. The CDR3 regions of human TCRbeta chains were subjected to immunosequencing. On the study's bioinformatics: TCRs in the repertoires were matched against a reference library of SARS-CoV-2-specific TCRs that had been generated with the MIRA antigen-specificity platform. Breadth was defined as the fraction of unique TCRs that were SARS-CoV-2-associated, and depth was defined as the fraction of total T cells that were SARS-CoV-2-associated. Each spike-specific TCR was assigned to its reactive spike region and to a CD4 or CD8 class using the MIRA data. Log10-transformed breadth and depth values were compared by one-way ANOVA with Sidak's multiple comparisons tests. TCRdb took over this immuneACCESS table, retaining in-frame rearrangements with V and J assigned. Such tables are incomplete; in checked studies, under half of the missing clones stem from an unresolved V gene, and the remainder is unexplained. That table furnishes V, J and clone size, whereas the DNA furnished D and trimming. In this sample the table shows about 140,000 clones, less than 95% of which occur a single time. The ten biggest clones cover approximately 5.9% of the sample.

The sample's time point label, decoded: about 28 days (+/-7) after the second vaccine dose. AZD1222 recipients given second doses at about 4 weeks or at about 12 weeks were pooled, since spike-specific TCR depth and breadth were not found to differ between the two schedules. Samples from vaccinated people were obtained from the UK trials COV001 and COV002, which included a single-blind randomized controlled phase 2/3 trial of AZD1222 (ChAdOx1 nCoV-19) in healthy adults. For TCRbeta chain sequencing, PBMC samples were collected from trial participants at day 0 and at day 28 after the second dose. This sample is drawn from a study of T cell responses to AZD1222 COVID-19 vaccine (dated by TCRdb to the early 2020s). With respect to the entire study: TCR sequencing was performed for 230 to 250 trial participants, of whom about 200 were given two doses of AZD1222 and 26 were given two doses of MenACWY control vaccine. Trial participants were enrolled by age into 18-55, 56-69 and 70-plus year subgroups, with 148, 28 and 57 TCR-sequenced participants respectively.

Study-wide conclusions, independent of this receptor: Spike-specific TCR breadth and depth rose significantly after two AZD1222 doses compared with day 0 and with MenACWY recipients. In the small 56-69-year group, the increase in depth fell short of significance, most likely because of low power. Participants were mostly white British and included more females than males, and it was suggested by the authors that clonal diversity may have been underestimated. Conclusions about previously exposed vaccinees are limited because only six or seven AZD1222 recipients were SARS-CoV-2 seropositive at baseline. Because no samples from the day 14 peak response were available, repertoires could be characterized only after the peak T cell response. Reportedly, close to half of the unique spike-specific TCRs recognized epitopes lying outside the regions that are mutated in the B.1.351 and B.1.1.7 variants. CD4 TCRs associated with the vaccine covered the entire spike protein, and the dominant responses were in regions 160-218 and 743-854.

Material: peripheral blood, obtained 28 days after the second AZD1222 dose. This TCR came from an adult who received the AZD1222 COVID-19 vaccine. This sequence uses TRBV7-2 and TRBJ1-1, with TRBD1 tentatively as D gene (5 bases match). The bases read TGTGCCAGCAGAGACCGGGGCCAGGGACCGAACACTGAAGCTTTCTTT. Its coded protein is CASRDRGQGPNTEAFF.